This TCR beta chain was recovered during a study of a mutant IDH1 vaccine in newly diagnosed glioma. Concerning this clone itself: Its antigen is undetermined.

The CDR3 extends over 13 amino acids. Germline lookup yields CDR1 LNHNV and CDR2 YYDKDF (reference sequence). Trimming took 0 bases from V and 12 from J; bases not matched to a gene: 5. Noted time point: week 5, during vaccination. Alongside topical imiquimod, each dose of vaccine comprised 300 ug of mutant IDH1 20-mer peptide. Study results and limitations: Any relationship between pseudoprogression and changes in top peripheral T cell clonotypes seemed absent.

The table came from immunoSEQ multiplex PCR; TCRdb's copy has only in-frame clones and leaves some out. The table records tens of thousands of clones, over 75% of them present only once. The chain couples TRBV15 to TRBJ2-1, with 7 bases identical to TRBD2. This TCR derives from a woman aged 35 to 49 with glioma. The sample consisted of PBMCs, taken from a glioma patient whose treatment included an IDH1 peptide vaccine. In DNA, the CDR3 is TGTGCCACCAGCAGAGATAGGGAGGGTTGGCAGTTCTTC. It yields the protein CATSRDREGWQFF.